These 32 T cell receptor beta chains originate from one sample sequenced in a study of CD8+ T cells in alopecia areata. The authors extracted RNA and reverse transcribed it into cDNA as the sequencing template. TCRdb's table, derived via immunoSEQ multiplex PCR, lists solely in-frame clones and lacks some. The repertoire holds around 190,000 clones, 64% seen once, with roughly 4.2% in the top ten. Specified treatment: oral pan-JAK inhibitor, 5-10 mg twice daily. This specimen consisted of CD4+ T cells sorted from blood, obtained at week 4, from a patient treated with tofacitinib. These receptors all come from a human donor with alopecia areata.

This clone was observed a handful of times. CDR3 DNA sequence: TGTGCCAGCAGCTTTCGGGGGCAAGACAATCAGCCCCAGCATTTT. Encoded protein: CASSFRGQDNQPQHF. V is TRBV7-8 and J is TRBJ1-5, with a possible D match to TRBD1 (6 bases). Germline V gives CDR1 SGHVS, CDR2 FQNEAQ. This CDR3 spans 15 amino acids. Between the trimmed V and J ends, which lost 3 bases and 3 bases, there was a span of 12 bases.

This chain connects TRBV16 to TRBJ2-5, with D possibly TRBD1 on 6 matching bases. The length of the CDR3 is 13 residues. Trimming left V 6 bases short and J 3 bases short, with 11 bases between. CDR1 and CDR2 from the germline V gene are KGHSY and FQNENV. CDR3 protein: CASSYYREETQYF. As DNA, the CDR3 is TGTGCCAGCAGTTATTACAGGGAAGAGACCCAGTACTTC.

A word on this clone: This same CDR3 is encoded by further DNA sequences in the sample. The genes are TRBV5-1 and TRBJ2-1, with unresolved D. V gave up 1 base and J gave up 5 bases, with 4 bases separating them. The CDR3 runs to 12 residues. Germline V gives CDR1 SGHRS, CDR2 YFSETQ. As DNA, the CDR3 is TGCGCCAGCAGCTTGACGGACAATGAGCAGTTCTTC. Its protein is CASSLTDNEQFF.

Points on this clone: This sample includes further DNA sequences coding for the same CDR3. This sequence joins TRBV29-1 and TRBJ2-1; TRBD1 matches at 7 bases. The germline V gene has CDR1 SQVTM and CDR2 ANQGSEA. The CDR3 is 11 residues long. V lost 5 bases, J lost 6 bases, and 1 base stayed unmatched. The CDR3 nucleotides are TGCAGCGTTTCAGGGGGCAATGAGCAGTTCTTC. As protein: CSVSGGNEQFF.

The rearrangement uses TRBV6-5 and TRBJ1-4; 7 positions agree with TRBD1. Germline CDR1 and CDR2: MNHEY and SVGAGI. This CDR3 spans 14 amino acids. With 4 bases clipped from V and 6 bases from J, the junction kept 5 bases outside the gene matches. In DNA, the CDR3 is TGTGCCAGCAGTTCCTCAGGGGGGGATGAAAAACTGTTTTTT. It translates to CASSSSGGDEKLFF.

The chain joins TRBV29-1 to TRBJ1-2, with D possibly TRBD1 on 5 matching bases. The germline gives CDR1 SQVTM, CDR2 ANQGSEA. This CDR3 spans 12 amino acids. Trimming took off 4 bases at V and 4 bases at J, with 10 bases between the two ends. The CDR3, as DNA: TGCAGCGTTGTTGGGGCTAGCTATGGCTACACCTTC. Its protein product is CSVVGASYGYTF.

The chain combines TRBV4-3 with TRBJ2-3; TRBD2 might be the D (5 bases). Germline CDR1 is LGHNA and CDR2 is YSLEER. The CDR3 has 14 residues. V lost 1 base and J lost 2, with 7 bases in between. CDR3 in amino acids: CASSQGTFTDTQYF. The CDR3 DNA is TGCGCCAGCAGCCAAGGGACTTTCACAGATACGCAGTATTTT.

The rearrangement uses TRBV10-3 and TRBJ2-5; 7 nucleotides line up with TRBD1. The trim removed 6 bases at V and 3 bases at J, leaving 4 bases unmatched. Germline V gene data show CDR1 as ENHRY and CDR2 as SYGVKD. This CDR3 region has 13 residues. The CDR3 DNA reads TGTGCCATCAGAGGGACAGTAGAAGAGACCCAGTACTTC. It is translated as CAIRGTVEETQYF.

J is TRBJ1-5 and V is TRBV18; D is undetermined. The V and J ends lost 4 bases and 0 bases respectively, with 7 bases between them. From germline, CDR1 is KGHSH and CDR2 LQKENI. This CDR3 contains 14 residues. CDR3: CASSQDHSNQPQHF. In DNA form, the CDR3 reads TGTGCCAGCTCACAGGATCATAGCAATCAGCCCCAGCATTTT.

V is TRBV5-1 and J is TRBJ2-7, with 10 bases aligning to TRBD1. Germline values: CDR1 SGHRS, CDR2 YFSETQ. The CDR3 totals 15 residues. V shed 4 bases and J 4 bases; nucleotides not matched to a gene: 8. CDR3: CASSTSTGGSYEQYF. CDR3 coding DNA: TGCGCCAGCAGCACCTCGACAGGGGGCTCTTACGAGCAGTACTTC.

The rearrangement links TRBV7-2 to TRBJ2-4; 7 bases are shared with TRBD1. The ends lost 5 bases at V and 0 bases at J; junction bases unmatched: 4. Germline-derived CDR1 and CDR2 are SGHTA and FQGNSA. The CDR3 contains 15 residues. The CDR3 region has the DNA TGTGCCAGCAGCGATAACAGGGGAGCCAAAAACATTCAGTACTTC. Protein sequence: CASSDNRGAKNIQYF.

Comments on this clone: Distinct nucleotide sequences in the sample also encode this CDR3. The chain recombines TRBV5-1 with TRBJ2-7; unclear D gene. The CDR3 contains 11 residues. Germline values: CDR1 SGHRS, CDR2 YFSETQ. Between the trimmed V and J ends, which lost 2 bases and 0 bases, there was a span of 0 bases. Here the CDR3 reads CASSFSYEQYF. The DNA for the CDR3 is TGCGCCAGCAGCTTCTCCTACGAGCAGTACTTC.

The rearrangement links TRBV7-9 to TRBJ2-3, with D possibly being TRBD2 (5 bases). Trimming shortened V by 7 bases and J by 6 bases, and 8 bases separated the two germline ends. Germline CDR1 reads SEHNR; CDR2 reads FQNEAQ (reference sequence). The CDR3 is 11 residues long. DNA of the CDR3: TGTGCCAGCACGAGGGTGGATACGCAGTATTTT. It encodes CASTRVDTQYF.

V and J are TRBV29-1 and TRBJ1-1; D is possibly TRBD1 (6 bases). This CDR3 contains 14 residues. Deletions cut 6 bases from V and 3 bases from J, with 17 bases between. Looked up from germline, CDR1 is SQVTM and CDR2 is ANQGSEA. CDR3: CSVHGQQVDTEAFF. Here the CDR3 DNA reads TGCAGCGTACACGGACAGCAAGTAGACACTGAAGCTTTCTTT.

The chain carries TRBV30 and TRBJ2-5; D remains unclear. V shed 2 bases and J shed 5 bases, with 6 bases lying between them. The CDR3 consists of 11 residues. CDR1 and CDR2 (germline): GTSNPN, SVGIG (reference sequence). The CDR3 DNA reads as TGTGCCTGGAGTTCCGGGGAGACCCAGTACTTC. This encodes CAWSSGETQYF. Supplemented by reference TRBV30 and TRBJ2-5, the full variable domain reads SQTIHQWPATLVQPVGSPLSLECTVEGTSNPNLYWYRQAAGRGLQLLFYSVGIGQISSEVPQNLSASRPQDRQFILSSKKLLLSDSGFYLCAWSSGETQYFGPGTRLLVL.

J is TRBJ2-3 and V is TRBV5-4; unclear D gene. Germline CDR1 reads SGHNT; CDR2 reads YYREEE (reference sequence). The CDR3 runs 12 residues. The V end lost 3 bases, the J end lost 2 bases, and 4 bases lay between the germline ends. CDR3 region: CASSYLTDTQYF. CDR3 in DNA: TGTGCCAGCAGCTACCTCACAGATACGCAGTATTTT.

There are a few counts of this clone. The chain has TRBV5-1 and TRBJ2-7; D not resolved. The CDR3 has 15 residues. V was shortened by 0 bases and J by 1 base, with 11 bases between the two germline ends. CDR1 and CDR2 (germline): SGHRS, YFSETQ. CDR3 sequence reads: CASSLEVSQSYEQYF. The CDR3, as DNA: TGCGCCAGCAGCTTGGAAGTCAGTCAATCCTACGAGCAGTACTTC.

Only a few counts were recorded for this clone. The chain recombines TRBV4-3 with TRBJ1-2, with D tentatively TRBD1 (6 bases). The CDR3 length is 15 residues. V was pared by 4 bases and J by 5 bases, with 17 bases between. Germline CDR1 and CDR2: LGHNA and YSLEER. CDR3 region: CASSPTRGGQYGYTF. For the CDR3, the DNA is TGCGCCAGCAGCCCGACTCGGGGGGGGCAATATGGCTACACCTTC.

The chain employs TRBV6-4 and TRBJ2-5; D is ambiguous. Between the trimmed V and J ends, which lost 8 bases and 3 bases, there was a span of 13 bases. CDR1 MRHNA and CDR2 SNTAGT come from the germline V gene. The length of the CDR3 is 13 residues. The CDR3 bases are TGTGCCAGCCCCTCCCCCTTCGAAGAGACCCAGTACTTC. It translates to CASPSPFEETQYF.

The V gene is TRBV7-9, the J gene TRBJ1-6; D call uncertain. The CDR3 sequence is 16 residues long. V shed 8 bases and J shed 5 bases, with 19 bases lying between them. Germline V gives CDR1 SEHNR, CDR2 FQNEAQ (reference sequence). The CDR3 DNA sequence: TGTGCCAGCCGCCCCGATCTTGGGATACATAATTCACCCCTCCACTTT. Encoded protein: CASRPDLGIHNSPLHF.

This clone was seen a few times. The V call is TRBV18, the J call TRBJ2-7; 8 positions match TRBD1. Trimming took 6 bases from V and 1 from J; bases not matched to a gene: 8. Germline assignment: CDR1 KGHSH and CDR2 LQKENI. The CDR3 sequence is 15 residues long. The CDR3 region is CASSEGTGFSYEQYF. The DNA of the CDR3 is TGTGCCAGCTCCGAGGGGACAGGCTTTTCCTACGAGCAGTACTTC.

This clone showed up just a few times. The V gene is TRBV29-1, the J gene TRBJ2-3, with D uncertain. The CDR3 covers 13 residues. Germline-derived CDR1 and CDR2 are SQVTM and ANQGSEA. The V end was cut by 5 bases, the J end by 2 bases, with 11 bases between. The CDR3 sequence is CSVSWQVTDTQYF. The CDR3 DNA is TGCAGCGTTTCGTGGCAGGTCACAGATACGCAGTATTTT.

This rearrangement joins TRBV27 to TRBJ1-6, with D uncertain. Germline V gene data show CDR1 as MNHEY and CDR2 as SMNVEV (reference sequence). Trimming took off 8 bases at V and 9 bases at J, with 23 bases between the two ends. The CDR3 covers 16 residues. The CDR3 is CASGFQGWGGGSPLHF. As DNA, the CDR3 is TGTGCCAGCGGCTTCCAAGGGTGGGGAGGCGGTTCACCCCTCCACTTT.

The chain carries TRBV2 and TRBJ2-7; possibly TRBD1 for D (6 bases). The V end was cut by 7 bases, the J end by 2 bases, with 15 bases between. Germline CDR1 is SNHLY and CDR2 is FYNNEI. The CDR3 extends over 14 amino acids. The CDR3 coding sequence is TGTGCCAGCAAAAGGACAGTTCCTCCCTACGAGCAGTACTTC. This sequence encodes CASKRTVPPYEQYF.

This chain joins TRBV6-6 and TRBJ1-6; the D gene is possibly TRBD1 (5 bases). Per germline, CDR1 MNHNY and CDR2 SVGAGI (reference sequence). V lost 5 bases and J lost 0, with 11 bases in between. This CDR3 region has 16 residues. CDR3 sequence reads: CASSSAGSSYNSPLHF. CDR3 coding DNA: TGTGCCAGCAGTAGCGCAGGGAGCTCCTATAATTCACCCCTCCACTTT.

In its sample, this clone was seen once. This CDR3 is also generated by other DNA sequences in the sample. The DNA of the CDR3 is TGTGCCAGCAGCTTAGGAGGGCAGATGAACACTGAAGCTTTCTTT. Its translation is CASSLGGQMNTEAFF. The chain carries TRBV7-2 and TRBJ1-1; no firm D call. This CDR3 spans 15 amino acids. CDR1 is SGHTA, CDR2 FQGNSA, per germline. V was pared by 1 base and J by 0 bases, with 9 bases between.

The rearrangement joins TRBV30 to TRBJ1-2, with D unresolved. Trimming removed 0 bases from V and 3 bases from J, with 5 bases in between. Germline V gene lookup returns CDR1 GTSNPN and CDR2 SVGIG (reference sequence). The CDR3 is 12 amino acids. This CDR3 is CAWSVDDYGYTF. The CDR3 region has the DNA TGTGCCTGGAGTGTAGACGACTATGGCTACACCTTC.

V is TRBV7-9 and J is TRBJ2-1, with a weak D call TRBD1 (5 bases). The CDR3 is made up of 12 amino acids. The germline V gene encodes CDR1 SEHNR and CDR2 FQNEAQ (reference sequence). Between the trimmed V and J ends, which lost 1 base and 9 bases, there was a span of 7 bases. This chain's CDR3 is CASSLGQSEQFF. DNA for the CDR3: TGTGCCAGCAGCTTAGGACAGAGTGAGCAGTTCTTC.

The chain couples TRBV9 to TRBJ2-5, with no clear D. Trimming pared 1 base from V and 2 bases from J, leaving 6 bases between. Germline loops: CDR1 SGDLS, CDR2 YYNGEE. CDR3 size: 13 residues. The CDR3 nucleotides are TGTGCCAGCAGCGTAACCATTCAAGAGACCCAGTACTTC. Amino acids: CASSVTIQETQYF.

This chain links TRBV7-9 with TRBJ2-5, with 7 bases fitting TRBD2. With 5 bases clipped from V and 5 bases from J, the junction kept 5 bases outside the gene matches. CDR3 length: 13 amino acids. Germline CDR1 is SEHNR and CDR2 is FQNEAQ (reference sequence). The CDR3, as DNA: TGTGCCAGCAGCCGCCCCGGGGGGGAGACCCAGTACTTC. Its translation: CASSRPGGETQYF.

Written as DNA, the CDR3 is TGTGCCAGCAGTAGGGACAGGGGTCGACAAGAGACCCAGTACTTC. Translated: CASSRDRGRQETQYF. This rearrangement joins TRBV27 to TRBJ2-5; TRBD1 matches 10 bases. The junction had 5 bases not matched to a gene; V was cut back by 5 bases and J by 2 bases. Germline-derived CDR1 and CDR2 are MNHEY and SMNVEV (reference sequence). The CDR3 contains 15 residues.

The CDR3: CASSSNGPPSNYGYTF. CDR3 DNA sequence: TGCGCCAGCAGCTCGAATGGACCGCCGTCCAACTATGGCTACACCTTC. This chain joins TRBV5-1 and TRBJ1-2; the D is unclear. V was cut by 3 bases and J by 2 bases, with 17 bases left in between. CDR1 is SGHRS, CDR2 YFSETQ, per germline. The CDR3 spans 16 residues. Using reference TRBV5-1 and TRBJ1-2 for the parts outside the CDR3, the full variable domain is KAGVTQTPRYLIKTRGQQVTLSCSPISGHRSVSWYQQTPGQGLQFLFEYFSETQRNKGNFPGRFSGRQFSNSRSEMNVSTLELGDSALYLCASSSNGPPSNYGYTFGSGTRLTVV.